Below are 16 T cell receptor beta chains sequenced from a single sample in a study of immune heterogeneity within non-small cell lung tumors. Bulk tumor genomic DNA constituted the template, at around 600 ng per sample. Biopsies, several per primary tumor and spaced far apart, were collected during surgery. Curative surgery was performed on patients who had untreated, newly diagnosed non-small cell lung cancer. The authors amplified TCR beta CDR3 by multiplex PCR with 32 V and 13 J primers. TCRdb re-derived calls from the multiplex PCR reads in MiXCR, one entry per CDR3 protein. The data show 20,000 to 25,000 distinct CDR3 sequences, 28% seen once. Sequenced: lung tumor tissue. Every receptor here comes from a man aged 40-50 years with non-small cell lung cancer.

The chain employs TRBV20-1 and TRBJ2-5; the D is unclear. Deletions cut 3 bases from V and 6 bases from J, with 8 bases between. CDR1 DFQATT and CDR2 SNEGSKA come from the germline V gene (reference sequence). This CDR3 comprises 11 residues. The CDR3 coding sequence is TGCAGTGCTAGTCCGGCTAAGACCCAGTACTTC. This gives the protein CSASPAKTQYF.

This clonotype was observed a few times. This chain joins TRBV20-1 and TRBJ2-5; a weak D match, TRBD1 (7 bases). Germline CDR1 DFQATT, CDR2 SNEGSKA (reference sequence). Trimming removed 5 bases from V and 6 bases from J, with 19 bases in between. The CDR3 runs 14 residues. The CDR3 region is CSAPVEGAPKTQYF. The CDR3 DNA follows: TGCAGTGCTCCCGTGGAGGGGGCGCCTAAGACCCAGTACTTC.

Remarks on this clonotype: The junction and the germline gene differ at one end; a read error may be behind it. The chain links TRBV7-3 to TRBJ2-7; tentative D call: TRBD1 (5 bases). The length of the CDR3 is 19 residues. The germline V gene has CDR1 SGHTA and CDR2 FQGTGA. The CDR3, as DNA: TGTGCCAGCAGCTTTTTGATGATCCCCCCTTGTTCGGACACACTACGAGCAGTATTC. Protein sequence: CASSFLMIPPCSDTLRAVF.

By sample share, this clonotype is medium-sized. This chain joins TRBV6-5 and TRBJ2-7; 9 nucleotides match TRBD2. The V segment lost 0 bases and the J segment 5 bases; nucleotides outside the gene matches: 8. The CDR3 loop spans 16 amino acids. Germline CDR1 is MNHEY and CDR2 is SVGAGI. The CDR3 DNA reads TGTGCCAGCAGTTACTCGACGGCGGGAGGGCTTAACGAGCAGTACTTC. Its protein is CASSYSTAGGLNEQYF.

In this sample, this clonotype is medium-sized (0.01 to 0.1%). CDR3 coding DNA: TGTGCCAGCAGTTTAGCAGGGAGTAATTCACCCCTCCACTTT. This translates into CASSLAGSNSPLHF. The chain joins TRBV12-3 or TRBV12-4 to TRBJ1-6; unclear D gene. This CDR3 has 14 amino acids. The V gene lost 0 bases and the J gene lost 6 bases, with 6 bases spanning the gap.

This clonotype came up a few times. V is TRBV3-1 and J is TRBJ1-1; possible D gene TRBD1, 6 bases. CDR3 length: 14 amino acids. Germline lookup yields CDR1 LGHDT and CDR2 YNNKEL (reference sequence). V shed 5 bases and J shed 5 bases, with 15 bases lying between them. The CDR3 DNA reads as TGTGCCAGCAGCAAAGGGGGACCAGGAACTGAAGCTTTCTTT. This sequence encodes CASSKGGPGTEAFF.

This clonotype was seen only a few times. This rearrangement joins TRBV11-1 to TRBJ2-7, with 7 bases fitting TRBD1. With 5 bases clipped from V and 0 bases from J, the junction kept 7 bases outside the gene matches. Germline CDR1 SGHAT, CDR2 FQDESV (reference sequence). The CDR3 length is 15 residues. The CDR3: CASSHTGTVSYEQYF. Here the CDR3 DNA reads TGTGCCAGCAGCCACACCGGGACAGTCTCCTACGAGCAGTACTTC.

Concerning this clonotype itself: One end of the junction does not line up with germline, which may come from a read error. This sequence joins TRBV6-4 and TRBJ2-2, with D possibly matching TRBD2 (6 bases). Looked up from germline, CDR1 is MRHNA and CDR2 is SNTAGT. The CDR3 has 16 residues. CDR3 residues: CASSDWRASNTRELFF. In nucleotides, the CDR3 is TGTGCCAGCAGTGACTGGAGGGCCTCGAACACCAGGGAGCTGTTTTTT.

The CDR3 DNA sequence: TGTGCCAGCAGCTTAAGCGGGGGGCAAGAGACCCAGTACTTC. Amino acids: CASSLSGGQETQYF. The V call is TRBV7-3, the J call TRBJ2-5; TRBD2 matches at 8 bases. J gave up 2 bases and V 1 base, and 0 bases lay outside the gene matches. The CDR3 totals 14 residues. Germline V gene data show CDR1 as SGHTA and CDR2 as FQGTGA.

This clonotype has a handful of counts. J is TRBJ2-5 and V is TRBV6-1; no reliable D call. Germline V gives CDR1 MNHNS, CDR2 SASEGT. This CDR3 region has 10 residues. The V end was cut by 1 base, the J end by 6 bases, with 0 bases between. The CDR3 DNA sequence: TGTGCCAGCAGTGAAGAGACCCAGTACTTC. Its translation: CASSEETQYF.

This chain connects TRBV4-2 to TRBJ1-6; D is uncertain. CDR1 LGHNA and CDR2 YNFKEQ come from the germline V gene. The ends were cut back, 0 bases at V and 9 bases at J, with 12 bases in the middle. CDR3 length: 15 amino acids. The CDR3 nucleotides are TGTGCCAGCAGCCAAGACGGGCCGGGTGCTTCACCCCTCCACTTT. It encodes CASSQDGPGASPLHF.

This clonotype is labeled medium-sized. CDR3 protein: CASSIGPGPRYTF. As DNA, the CDR3 is TGTGCCAGTAGTATAGGTCCAGGTCCTAGGTACACCTTC. The genes are TRBV19 and TRBJ1-2, with D unclear. Trimming took 1 base from V and 11 from J, leaving 14 bases between them. CDR3 length: 13 amino acids. From germline, CDR1 is LNHDA and CDR2 SQIVND (reference sequence). The variable domain in full, completed from reference TRBV19 and TRBJ1-2, reads DGGITQSPKYLFRKEGQNVTLSCEQNLNHDAMYWYRQDPGQGLRLIYYSQIVNDFQKGDIAEGYSVSREKKESFPLTVTSAQKNPTAFYLCASSIGPGPRYTFGSGTRLTVV.

In its sample, this clonotype is medium-sized. V gene TRBV5-8 combines with J gene TRBJ2-7; a possible D gene is TRBD2 (5 bases). Deletions cut 4 bases from V and 0 bases from J, with 8 bases between. The CDR3 is 13 residues long. Germline V gene data show CDR1 as SGHTS and CDR2 as YDEGEE. CDR3 bases: TGTGCCAGCAGCCTACGGGACTCCTACGAGCAGTACTTC. Its translation is CASSLRDSYEQYF.

This clonotype was seen at least ten times. The chain couples TRBV7-3 to TRBJ1-2, with 10 bases identical to TRBD1. Germline CDR1 and CDR2: SGHTA and FQGTGA. V gave up 5 bases and J gave up 3 bases; unmatched junction bases: 6. The CDR3 contains 15 residues. CDR3 DNA sequence: TGTGCCAGCAGCCCCTCCGGGACAGGGGACTATGGCTACACCTTC. It specifies CASSPSGTGDYGYTF.

This clonotype occurred many times. The CDR3 DNA reads as TGTGCCAGCAGTGAAACGCGTGGGTATGATGAGCAGTTCTTC. Translating it yields CASSETRGYDEQFF. This chain uses TRBV2 with TRBJ2-1; no definite D call. The CDR3 covers 14 residues. Deletions cut 2 bases from V and 8 bases from J, with 13 bases between. The germline gives CDR1 SNHLY, CDR2 FYNNEI. Full variable domain (missing parts from reference TRBV2 and TRBJ2-1): EPEVTQTPSHQVTQMGQEVILRCVPISNHLYFYWYRQILGQKVEFLVSFYNNEISEKSEIFDDQFSVERPDGSNFTLKIRSTKLEDSAMYFCASSETRGYDEQFFGPGTRLTVL.

In this sample, this clonotype turned up a few times. This chain joins TRBV6-1 and TRBJ2-3; D unclear. The CDR3 contains 16 residues. Trimming left V 6 bases short and J 2 bases short, with 18 bases between. Germline loops: CDR1 MNHNS, CDR2 SASEGT. The CDR3 region has the DNA TGTGCCAGCAGCGACCCCGGACGTTTATCCACAGATACGCAGTATTTT. It specifies CASSDPGRLSTDTQYF.